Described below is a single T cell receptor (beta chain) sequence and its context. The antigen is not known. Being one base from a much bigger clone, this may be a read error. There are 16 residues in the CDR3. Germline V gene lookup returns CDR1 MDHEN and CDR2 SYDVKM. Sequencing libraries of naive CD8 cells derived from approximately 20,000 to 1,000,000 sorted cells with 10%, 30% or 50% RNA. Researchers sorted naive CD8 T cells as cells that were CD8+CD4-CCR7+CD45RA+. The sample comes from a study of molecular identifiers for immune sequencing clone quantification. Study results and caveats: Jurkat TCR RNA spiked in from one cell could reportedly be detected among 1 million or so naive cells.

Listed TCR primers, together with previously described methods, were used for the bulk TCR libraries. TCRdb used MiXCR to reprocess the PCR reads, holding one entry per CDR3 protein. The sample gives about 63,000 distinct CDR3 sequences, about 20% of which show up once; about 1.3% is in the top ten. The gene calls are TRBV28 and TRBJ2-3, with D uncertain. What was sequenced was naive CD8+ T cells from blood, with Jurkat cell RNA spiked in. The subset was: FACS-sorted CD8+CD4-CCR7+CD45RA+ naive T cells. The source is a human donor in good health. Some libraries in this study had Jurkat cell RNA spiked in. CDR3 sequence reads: CASTPVYQAALDAQYF. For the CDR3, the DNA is TGTGCCAGCACCCCAGTTTACCAGGCTGCGCTAGATGCGCAGTATTTT.